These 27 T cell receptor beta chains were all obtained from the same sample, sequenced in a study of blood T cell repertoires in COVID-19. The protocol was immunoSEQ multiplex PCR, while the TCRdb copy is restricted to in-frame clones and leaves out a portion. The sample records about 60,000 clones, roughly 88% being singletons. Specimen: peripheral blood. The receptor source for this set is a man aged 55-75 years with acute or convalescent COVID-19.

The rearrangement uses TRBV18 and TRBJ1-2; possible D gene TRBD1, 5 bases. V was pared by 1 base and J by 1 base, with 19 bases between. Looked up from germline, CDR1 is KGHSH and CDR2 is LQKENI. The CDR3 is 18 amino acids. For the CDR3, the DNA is TGTGCCAGCTCACCACAAATACACCCTAAGGGGATTAACTATGGCTACACCTTC. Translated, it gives CASSPQIHPKGINYGYTF.

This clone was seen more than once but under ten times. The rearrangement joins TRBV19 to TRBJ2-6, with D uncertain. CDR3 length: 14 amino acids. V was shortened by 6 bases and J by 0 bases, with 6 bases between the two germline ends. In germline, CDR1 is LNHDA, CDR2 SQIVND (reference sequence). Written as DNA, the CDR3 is TGTGCCAGTAGGGCCAACTCTGGGGCCAACGTCCTGACTTTC. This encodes CASRANSGANVLTF.

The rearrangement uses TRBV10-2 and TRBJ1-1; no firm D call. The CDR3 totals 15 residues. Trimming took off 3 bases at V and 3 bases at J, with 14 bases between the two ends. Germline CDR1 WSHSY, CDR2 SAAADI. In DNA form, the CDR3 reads TGCGCCAGCAGTGACGGGAGGTTGGGTTACACTGAAGCTTTCTTT. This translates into CASSDGRLGYTEAFF.

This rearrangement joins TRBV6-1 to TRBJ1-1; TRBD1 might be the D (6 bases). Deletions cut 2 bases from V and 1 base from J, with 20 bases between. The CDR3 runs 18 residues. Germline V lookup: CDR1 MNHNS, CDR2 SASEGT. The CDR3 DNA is TGTGCCAGCAGTGAAAGCGGGGGGCTCGGGTGGAGGAACACTGAAGCTTTCTTT. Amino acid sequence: CASSESGGLGWRNTEAFF.

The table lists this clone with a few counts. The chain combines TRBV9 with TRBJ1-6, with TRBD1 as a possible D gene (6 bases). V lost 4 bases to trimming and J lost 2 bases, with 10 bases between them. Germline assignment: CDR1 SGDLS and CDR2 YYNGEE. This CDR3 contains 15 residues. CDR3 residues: CASSPQGTYNSPLHF. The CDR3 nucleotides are TGTGCCAGCAGCCCACAGGGCACCTATAATTCACCCCTCCACTTT. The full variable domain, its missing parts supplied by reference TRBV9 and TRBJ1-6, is DSGVTQTPKHLITATGQRVTLRCSPRSGDLSVYWYQQSLDQGLQFLIQYYNGEERAKGNILERFSAQQFPDLHSELNLSSLELGDSALYFCASSPQGTYNSPLHFGNGTRLTVT.

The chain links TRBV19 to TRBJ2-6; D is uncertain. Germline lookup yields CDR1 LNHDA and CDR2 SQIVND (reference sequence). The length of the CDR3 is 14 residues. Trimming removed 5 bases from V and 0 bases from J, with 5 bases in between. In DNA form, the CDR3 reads TGTGCCAGTAGTCTCCGCTCTGGGGCCAACGTCCTGACTTTC. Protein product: CASSLRSGANVLTF.

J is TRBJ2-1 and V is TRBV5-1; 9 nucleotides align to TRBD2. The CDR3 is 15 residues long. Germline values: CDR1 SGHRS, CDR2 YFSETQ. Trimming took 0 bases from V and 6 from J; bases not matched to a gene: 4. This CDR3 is CASSLEGLASNEQFF. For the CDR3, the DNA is TGCGCCAGCAGCTTGGAGGGACTAGCAAGCAATGAGCAGTTCTTC.

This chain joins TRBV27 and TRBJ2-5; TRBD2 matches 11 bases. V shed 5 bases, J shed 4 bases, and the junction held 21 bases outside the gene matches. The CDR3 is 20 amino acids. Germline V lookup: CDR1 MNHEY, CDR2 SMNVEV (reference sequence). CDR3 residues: CASSRSTGTSGTPPTETQYF. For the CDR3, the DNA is TGTGCCAGCAGTCGCTCCACCGGGACTAGCGGTACCCCACCTACAGAGACCCAGTACTTC.

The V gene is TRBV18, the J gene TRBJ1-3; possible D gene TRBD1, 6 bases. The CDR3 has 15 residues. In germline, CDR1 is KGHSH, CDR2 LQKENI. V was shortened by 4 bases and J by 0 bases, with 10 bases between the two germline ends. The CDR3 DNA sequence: TGTGCCAGCTCACACAGGGATAGCTCTGGAAACACCATATATTTT. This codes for CASSHRDSSGNTIYF.

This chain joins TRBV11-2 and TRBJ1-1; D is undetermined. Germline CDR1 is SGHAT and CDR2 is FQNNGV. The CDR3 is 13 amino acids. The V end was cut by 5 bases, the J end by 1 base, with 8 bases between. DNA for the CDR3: TGTGCCAGCAGCGCCCGGGGGAACACTGAAGCTTTCTTT. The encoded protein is CASSARGNTEAFF.

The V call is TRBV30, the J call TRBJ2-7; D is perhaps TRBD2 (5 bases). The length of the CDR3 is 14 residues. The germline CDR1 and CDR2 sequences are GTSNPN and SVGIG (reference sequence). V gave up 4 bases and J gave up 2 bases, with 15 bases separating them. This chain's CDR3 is CAWTVGNGAYEQYF. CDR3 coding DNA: TGTGCCTGGACCGTAGGGAACGGGGCCTACGAGCAGTACTTC.

The CDR3 nucleotides are TGTGCCAGCAGTCCCCCCGGGACAGCTATTTCACCCCTCCACTTT. It is translated as CASSPPGTAISPLHF. The genes are TRBV28 and TRBJ1-6; 7 positions match TRBD1. Per the germline V gene, CDR1 is MDHEN and CDR2 is SYDVKM. This CDR3 comprises 15 residues. V shed 5 bases and J 9 bases; nucleotides not matched to a gene: 10.

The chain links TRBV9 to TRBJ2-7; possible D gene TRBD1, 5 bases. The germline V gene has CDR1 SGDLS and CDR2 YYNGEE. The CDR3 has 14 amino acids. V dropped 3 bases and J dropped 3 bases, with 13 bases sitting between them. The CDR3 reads CASSASPQDYEQYF. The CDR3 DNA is TGTGCCAGCAGCGCATCCCCACAGGACTACGAGCAGTACTTC. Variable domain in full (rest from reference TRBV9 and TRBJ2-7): DSGVTQTPKHLITATGQRVTLRCSPRSGDLSVYWYQQSLDQGLQFLIQYYNGEERAKGNILERFSAQQFPDLHSELNLSSLELGDSALYFCASSASPQDYEQYFGPGTRLTVT.

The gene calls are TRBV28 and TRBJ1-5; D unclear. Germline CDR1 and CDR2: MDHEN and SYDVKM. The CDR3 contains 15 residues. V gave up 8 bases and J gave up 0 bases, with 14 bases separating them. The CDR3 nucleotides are TGTGCCAGCGGTAGGCCTCGGGGTAGCAATCAGCCCCAGCATTTT. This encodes CASGRPRGSNQPQHF. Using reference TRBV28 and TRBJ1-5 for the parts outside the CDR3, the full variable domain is DVKVTQSSRYLVKRTGEKVFLECVQDMDHENMFWYRQDPGLGLRLIYFSYDVKMKEKGDIPEGYSVSREKKERFSLILESASTNQTSMYLCASGRPRGSNQPQHFGDGTRLSIL.

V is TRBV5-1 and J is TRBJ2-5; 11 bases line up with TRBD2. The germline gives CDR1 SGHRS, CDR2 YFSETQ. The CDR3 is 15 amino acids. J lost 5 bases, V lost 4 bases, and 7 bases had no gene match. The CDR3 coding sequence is TGCGCCAGCAGCACTGGCCCTAGCGGGGGGGAGACCCAGTACTTC. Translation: CASSTGPSGGETQYF. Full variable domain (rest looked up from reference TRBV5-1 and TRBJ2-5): KAGVTQTPRYLIKTRGQQVTLSCSPISGHRSVSWYQQTPGQGLQFLFEYFSETQRNKGNFPGRFSGRQFSNSRSEMNVSTLELGDSALYLCASSTGPSGGETQYFGPGTRLLVL.

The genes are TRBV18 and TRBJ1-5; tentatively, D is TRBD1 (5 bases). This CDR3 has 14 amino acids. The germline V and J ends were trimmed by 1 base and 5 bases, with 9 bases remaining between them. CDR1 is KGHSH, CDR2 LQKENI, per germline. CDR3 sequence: CASSPLAGDQPQHF. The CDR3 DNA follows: TGTGCCAGCTCACCACTCGCGGGGGATCAGCCCCAGCATTTT. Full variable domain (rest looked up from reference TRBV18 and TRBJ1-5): NAGVMQNPRHLVRRRGQEARLRCSPMKGHSHVYWYRQLPEEGLKFMVYLQKENIIDESGMPKERFSAEFPKEGPSILRIQQVVRGDSAAYFCASSPLAGDQPQHFGDGTRLSIL.

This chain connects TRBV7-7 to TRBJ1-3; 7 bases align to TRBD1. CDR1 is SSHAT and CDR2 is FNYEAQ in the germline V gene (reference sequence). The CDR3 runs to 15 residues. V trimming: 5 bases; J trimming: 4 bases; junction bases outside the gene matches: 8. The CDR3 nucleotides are TGTGCCAGCAGCCCTGGCCGGGACAGAGGAAACACCATATATTTT. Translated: CASSPGRDRGNTIYF.

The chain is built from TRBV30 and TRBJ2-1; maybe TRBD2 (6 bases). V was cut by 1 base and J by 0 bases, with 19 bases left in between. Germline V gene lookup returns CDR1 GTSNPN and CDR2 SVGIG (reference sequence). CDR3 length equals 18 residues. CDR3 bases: TGTGCCTGGAGTGGGACCGGGGAGCGGGTCTTCTCCTACAATGAGCAGTTCTTC. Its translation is CAWSGTGERVFSYNEQFF.

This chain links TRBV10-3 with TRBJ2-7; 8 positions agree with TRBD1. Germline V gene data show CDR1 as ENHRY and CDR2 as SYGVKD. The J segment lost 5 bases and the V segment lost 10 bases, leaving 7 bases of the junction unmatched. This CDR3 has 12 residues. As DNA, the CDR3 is TGTGCCACCAAGACAGGGGACGACGAGCAGTACTTC. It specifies CATKTGDDEQYF.

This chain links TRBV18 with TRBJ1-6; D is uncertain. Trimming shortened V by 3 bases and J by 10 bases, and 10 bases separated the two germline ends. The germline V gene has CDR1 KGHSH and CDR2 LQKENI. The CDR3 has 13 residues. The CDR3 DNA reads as TGTGCCAGCTCACCCCCTTCTAGATCACCCCTCCACTTT. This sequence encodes CASSPPSRSPLHF.

The CDR3 here is CASSQGLMNTGELFF. DNA for the CDR3: TGCGCCAGCAGCCAAGGACTAATGAACACCGGGGAGCTGTTTTTT. V and J are TRBV4-1 and TRBJ2-2, with D perhaps TRBD2 (5 bases). Trimming stripped 1 base from V and 1 base from J, with 7 bases between. Germline V gene lookup returns CDR1 MGHRA and CDR2 YSYEKL. This CDR3 is built from 15 residues.

CDR3 nucleotide sequence: TGTGCCAGCAGCATCGGGACAGGGGGATGGGACGGGGAGCTGTTTTTT. It is translated as CASSIGTGGWDGELFF. This chain uses TRBV5-6 with TRBJ2-2, with 11 bases aligning to TRBD1. The CDR3 totals 16 residues. CDR1 and CDR2 (germline): SGHDT, YYEEEE. V shed 4 bases, J shed 7 bases, and the junction held 9 bases outside the gene matches.

CDR3 loop: CASSLDHWGQGPNTGELFF. The CDR3 DNA sequence: TGTGCCAGCAGCTTAGATCATTGGGGACAGGGGCCGAACACCGGGGAGCTGTTTTTT. The chain combines TRBV11-3 with TRBJ2-2; 10 bases are shared with TRBD1. Germline assignment: CDR1 SGHNT and CDR2 YENEEA. V gave up 0 bases and J gave up 0 bases; unmatched junction bases: 7. This CDR3 is 19 amino acids long.

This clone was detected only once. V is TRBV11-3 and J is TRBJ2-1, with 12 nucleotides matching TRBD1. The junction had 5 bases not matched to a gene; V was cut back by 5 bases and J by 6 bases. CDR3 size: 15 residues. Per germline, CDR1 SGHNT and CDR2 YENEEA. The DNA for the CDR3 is TGTGCCAGCAGCCCGGGACAGGGGGCGCGCAATGAGCAGTTCTTC. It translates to CASSPGQGARNEQFF.

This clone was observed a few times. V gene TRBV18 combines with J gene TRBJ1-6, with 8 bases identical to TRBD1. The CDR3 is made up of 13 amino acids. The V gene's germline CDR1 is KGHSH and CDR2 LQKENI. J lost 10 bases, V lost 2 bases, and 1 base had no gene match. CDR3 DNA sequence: TGTGCCAGCTCACCAGGGGACAGGTCACCCCTCCACTTT. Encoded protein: CASSPGDRSPLHF. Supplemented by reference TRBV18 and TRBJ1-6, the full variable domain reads NAGVMQNPRHLVRRRGQEARLRCSPMKGHSHVYWYRQLPEEGLKFMVYLQKENIIDESGMPKERFSAEFPKEGPSILRIQQVVRGDSAAYFCASSPGDRSPLHFGNGTRLTVT.

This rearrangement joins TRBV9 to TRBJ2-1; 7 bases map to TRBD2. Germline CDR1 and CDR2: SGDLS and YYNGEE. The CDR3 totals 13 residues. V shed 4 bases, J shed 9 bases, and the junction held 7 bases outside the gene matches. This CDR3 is CASSMGGRAEQFF. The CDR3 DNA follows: TGTGCCAGCAGCATGGGAGGGCGAGCTGAGCAGTTCTTC. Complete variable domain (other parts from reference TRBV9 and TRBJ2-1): DSGVTQTPKHLITATGQRVTLRCSPRSGDLSVYWYQQSLDQGLQFLIQYYNGEERAKGNILERFSAQQFPDLHSELNLSSLELGDSALYFCASSMGGRAEQFFGPGTRLTVL.

CDR3 residues: CASSIIGQGKYGYTF. In nucleotides, the CDR3 is TGTGCCAGTAGTATAATAGGACAGGGGAAATATGGCTACACCTTC. The chain links TRBV19 to TRBJ1-2, with 9 bases that match TRBD1. Germline CDR1 reads LNHDA; CDR2 reads SQIVND (reference sequence). CDR3 length equals 15 residues. Losses at the gene ends were 2 bases for V and 5 bases for J; bases not matched to a gene: 6. The variable domain in full, with the rest retrieved from reference TRBV19 and TRBJ1-2, is DGGITQSPKYLFRKEGQNVTLSCEQNLNHDAMYWYRQDPGQGLRLIYYSQIVNDFQKGDIAEGYSVSREKKESFPLTVTSAQKNPTAFYLCASSIIGQGKYGYTFGSGTRLTVV.